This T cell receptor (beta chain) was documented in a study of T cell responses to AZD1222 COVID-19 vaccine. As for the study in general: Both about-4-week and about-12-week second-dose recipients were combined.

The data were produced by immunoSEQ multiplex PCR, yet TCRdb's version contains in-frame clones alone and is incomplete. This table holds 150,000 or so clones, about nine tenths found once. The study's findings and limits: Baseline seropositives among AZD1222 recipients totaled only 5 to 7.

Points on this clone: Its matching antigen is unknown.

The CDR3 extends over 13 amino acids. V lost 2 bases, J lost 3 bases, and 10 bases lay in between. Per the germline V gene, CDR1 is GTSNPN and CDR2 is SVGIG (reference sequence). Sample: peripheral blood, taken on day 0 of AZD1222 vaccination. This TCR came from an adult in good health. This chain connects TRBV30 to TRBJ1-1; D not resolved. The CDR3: CAWSKTGDTEAFF. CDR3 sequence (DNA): TGTGCCTGGAGTAAGACTGGGGACACTGAAGCTTTCTTT.